This T cell receptor (beta chain) was sequenced in a study of CD8+ T cells in alopecia areata. Study-level points and caveats: Higher clonality than in normal scalp was seen in lesional scalp, especially alopecia totalis/universalis. A large proportion of expanded lesional clones were detected persisting in scalp and blood during tofacitinib. With just one nonresponder, it is still uncertain whether baseline CD8+ expansion relates to response.

Extraction and reverse transcription of RNA yielded cDNA as the sequencing template. TCRdb's copy holds only in-frame clones and misses some; the assay was immunoSEQ multiplex PCR. The top ten clones hold 14% to 15% of a sample with 65,000 to 75,000 clones, over 25% of them seen once. Points on this clone: Its specificity is unknown.

CDR1 and CDR2 (germline): PRHDT, FYEKMQ (reference sequence). The CDR3 is 13 residues long. Losses at the gene ends were 5 bases for V and 5 bases for J; bases not matched to a gene: 6. Described treatment: oral pan-JAK inhibitor, 5-10 mg twice daily. Isolation of CD4+ and CD8+ T cells from PBMCs was achieved by sorting. Sequenced here: CD8+ T cells sorted from blood, sampled at week 4, from a patient treated with tofacitinib. This TCR was recovered from a human donor with alopecia areata. This rearrangement joins TRBV13 to TRBJ2-7; 7 positions agree with TRBD2. The CDR3 bases are TGTGCCAGCAGCCATAGCGGGTCGGACGAGCAGTACTTC. Its translation is CASSHSGSDEQYF.